A single sample is the source of the 10 T cell receptor beta chains below, sequenced in a study of patients and donors after allogeneic stem cell transplantation. TCRdb re-called the RT-PCR reads with MiXCR, one entry per CDR3 protein. The table has about 210,000 distinct CDR3 sequences, 35% to 45% seen once. The sequencing sample was made of blood, either unsorted or a sorted T cell fraction (not recorded which). Every receptor here comes from a human donor who was either an allogeneic HSCT recipient or a stem cell or donor lymphocyte infusion donor (not recorded which). It is not recorded whose cells these are; they may come from a transplant donor.

This clonotype was detected only a few times. The CDR3 loop is CAIRQVRGYTF. The CDR3 nucleotides read TGTGCCATCCGACAGGTCCGGGGCTACACCTTC. This chain uses TRBV6-6 with TRBJ1-2, with D possibly TRBD1 on 6 matching bases. Trimming shortened V by 10 bases and J by 8 bases, and 14 bases separated the two germline ends. Germline assignment: CDR1 MNHNY and CDR2 SVGAGI (reference sequence). This CDR3 has 11 residues.

Written as DNA, the CDR3 is TGCGCCAGCAGCCCCAGCAGGGCCGATCAGCCCCAGCATTTT. Protein sequence: CASSPSRADQPQHF. The rearrangement links TRBV5-1 to TRBJ1-5; a possible D gene is TRBD1 (5 bases). Trimming took 4 bases from V and 5 from J, leaving 13 bases between them. Germline V gene lookup returns CDR1 SGHRS and CDR2 YFSETQ. This CDR3 has 14 amino acids.

V is TRBV7-9 and J is TRBJ2-5; TRBD2 is a possible D gene (6 bases). V lost 4 bases to trimming and J lost 2 bases, with 14 bases between them. This CDR3 has 15 residues. CDR1 SEHNR and CDR2 FQNEAQ come from the germline V gene (reference sequence). The CDR3 here is CASSSRTTSQETQYF. Here the CDR3 DNA reads TGTGCCAGCAGCTCCAGGACTACCTCACAAGAGACCCAGTACTTC. Based on the CDR3 plus reference TRBV7-9 and TRBJ2-5, the full variable domain is DTGVSQNPRHKITKRGQNVTFRCDPISEHNRLYWYRQTLGQGPEFLTYFQNEAQLEKSRLLSDRFSAERPKGSFSTLEIQRTEQGDSAMYLCASSSRTTSQETQYFGPGTRLLVL.

The chain has TRBV10-3 and TRBJ1-1; perhaps TRBD1 as D (6 bases). V lost 8 bases and J lost 3, with 13 bases in between. CDR3 length: 13 amino acids. Germline CDR1 is ENHRY and CDR2 is SYGVKD. The CDR3 loop is CAIEAGGDTEAFF. The CDR3 DNA reads as TGTGCCATCGAAGCGGGGGGCGACACTGAAGCTTTCTTT.

The V call is TRBV2, the J call TRBJ2-5, with D hard to call. The CDR3 is 14 residues long. The germline V and J ends were trimmed by 2 bases and 4 bases, with 11 bases remaining between them. Germline CDR1 reads SNHLY; CDR2 reads FYNNEI. The DNA of the CDR3 is TGTGCCAGCAGTGAAATGTCCTGGGGAGAGACCCAGTACTTC. The encoded protein is CASSEMSWGETQYF.

This clonotype was seen more than once but under ten times. The chain links TRBV29-1 to TRBJ1-1; D not resolved. V shed 2 bases and J shed 8 bases, with 18 bases lying between them. The length of the CDR3 is 14 residues. Looked up from germline, CDR1 is SQVTM and CDR2 is ANQGSEA. Written as DNA, the CDR3 is TGCAGCGTTGAATTCCCACGGCTCCTTTCGGAAGCTTTCTTT. Translation gives CSVEFPRLLSEAFF.

This clonotype was counted between two and nine times. The CDR3 is CASSLDGGAGYTF. The CDR3 DNA reads TGCGCCAGCAGCTTGGATGGCGGGGCCGGCTACACCTTC. The chain recombines TRBV5-1 with TRBJ1-2; TRBD1 might be the D (5 bases). CDR1 and CDR2 from the germline V gene are SGHRS and YFSETQ. The CDR3 is made up of 13 amino acids. V was shortened by 0 bases and J by 8 bases, with 11 bases between the two germline ends.

The chain joins TRBV20-1 to TRBJ2-3, with a tentative D call TRBD1 (5 bases). The V and J ends lost 5 bases and 2 bases respectively, with 8 bases between them. Per the germline V gene, CDR1 is DFQATT and CDR2 is SNEGSKA (reference sequence). The CDR3 totals 12 residues. CDR3 bases: TGCAGTGCTCGCGGACACACAGATACGCAGTATTTT. Residues: CSARGHTDTQYF.

In the case of this clonotype: A read error is possible here, since a much larger clone lies one base away. The rearrangement joins TRBV20-1 to TRBJ1-5, with D unclear. This CDR3 is built from 14 residues. CDR1 is DFQATT and CDR2 is SNEGSKA in the germline V gene (reference sequence). CDR3 coding DNA: TGCAGAGCTAGCGTCCCGGGTGGTGTTCAGCCCCAGCATTTT. This codes for CRASVPGGVQPQHF.

This clonotype turned up a few times. The rearrangement links TRBV19 to TRBJ1-1; D is unresolved. V was cut by 4 bases and J by 8 bases, with 14 bases left in between. The germline V gene encodes CDR1 LNHDA and CDR2 SQIVND (reference sequence). The length of the CDR3 is 13 residues. The CDR3 loop is CASSRGTASEAFF. The CDR3 DNA is TGTGCCAGTAGTAGAGGAACCGCCTCGGAAGCTTTCTTT.